A single sample is the source of the 4 T cell receptor beta chains below, sequenced in a study of CD8 T cells in Susac syndrome. Random hexamers were used to reverse transcribe an amount of roughly 0.5 to 1 ug RNA. TCRdb re-called the immunoSEQ multiplex PCR reads through MiXCR, storing one row per CDR3 protein. The sample lists 150,000 or so distinct CDR3 sequences, over 90% occurring once. Sequencing was done on a sample of CD4+ T cells from PBMCs. The receptors come from a human donor with Susac syndrome.

The chain recombines TRBV20-1 with TRBJ1-2, with TRBD1 matching over 8 bases. Germline V gene sequence: CDR1 DFQATT, CDR2 SNEGSKA (reference sequence). V dropped 5 bases and J dropped 3; count of bases not matched to a gene: 8. The CDR3 sequence is 14 residues long. CDR3: CSASDRGRDYGYTF. Here the CDR3 DNA reads TGCAGTGCTTCAGACAGGGGACGCGACTATGGCTACACCTTC.

This chain links TRBV30 with TRBJ1-1; the D is unclear. The V and J ends lost 4 bases and 2 bases respectively, with 17 bases between them. CDR3 length: 15 residues. The germline V gene has CDR1 GTSNPN and CDR2 SVGIG (reference sequence). The CDR3 sequence: CAWNGGQRGNTEAFF. DNA for the CDR3: TGTGCCTGGAACGGTGGGCAGCGCGGTAACACTGAAGCTTTCTTT.

V is TRBV18 and J is TRBJ2-7; D unclear. The ends were cut back, 2 bases at V and 5 bases at J, with 7 bases in the middle. The CDR3 is 12 residues long. The germline CDR1 and CDR2 sequences are KGHSH and LQKENI. The CDR3, as DNA: TGTGCCAGCTCACCAAGTAGGGACGAGCAGTACTTC. It translates to CASSPSRDEQYF.

The V call is TRBV18, the J call TRBJ2-7, with 8 nucleotides matching TRBD1. V lost 2 bases to trimming and J lost 4 bases; unmatched junction nucleotides: 4. From germline, CDR1 is KGHSH and CDR2 LQKENI. The CDR3 is made up of 14 amino acids. This CDR3 reads CASSPGRTGYEQYF. In DNA form, the CDR3 reads TGTGCCAGCTCACCAGGTAGGACAGGGTACGAGCAGTACTTC.